Listed here is a single T cell receptor beta chain. The antigen remains undetermined. The entry originates in a study of T cells after yellow fever vaccination. General study results and limits: At 95% to 98% for CD4 and 75% to 90% for CD8, most primary-vaccination clones showed up again after the booster. Weaker, the secondary response had a peak occurring faster, on day 5 versus 15. Abundant bulk-population clonotypes could contaminate the FACS-sorted repertoires.

Germline assignment: CDR1 LGHDT and CDR2 YNNKEL (reference sequence). CDR3 length equals 14 residues. V was cut by 1 base and J by 2 bases, with 6 bases left in between. Conversion of TCR transcripts into cDNA relied on 5'RACE template switching, which added a universal primer site and UMIs. In TCRdb, the 5' RACE reads were re-called with MiXCR into one record per CDR3 protein. This table holds about 550,000 distinct CDR3 sequences, around 21% found once. This TCR was sampled from a man aged 25 to 40 who received the YFV17D yellow fever vaccine. The chain has TRBV3-1 and TRBJ2-4; D is undetermined. The sequences come from PBMCs, collected 15 days after the yellow fever booster vaccination. The CDR3 DNA is TGTGCCAGCAGCCAAGTAGCTTCCAAAAACATTCAGTACTTC. This translates into CASSQVASKNIQYF.